The clone carrying this T cell receptor (beta chain) came up many times. No antigen is known for it. These data come from a study of early T cells in non-severe SARS-CoV-2 infection. Looking at the study overall: Bulk RNA from unsorted whole blood was sequenced; chains were unpaired.

Individual cDNA molecules received unique molecular identifiers during library preparation. TCRdb passed the 5' RACE reads through MiXCR, listing each CDR3 protein once. The sample holds approximately 100,000 distinct CDR3 sequences; approximately 15% are singletons and the top ten take roughly 6%. Regarding the study as a whole: Matching results from VDJdb favored anti-spike CD8 responses, leaving private and CD4 specificities undetected.

The CDR3 has 15 residues. Trimming shortened V by 3 bases and J by 1 base, and 13 bases separated the two germline ends. Germline V gene sequence: CDR1 DFQATT, CDR2 SNEGSKA (reference sequence). The J gene is TRBJ1-5, the V gene TRBV20-1, with D unresolved. This sequence was found in an adult who was a healthcare worker with PCR-confirmed SARS-CoV-2 infection or an uninfected control (not recorded which). Sequenced: whole blood. This chain's CDR3 is CSASSQSWSNQPQHF. The CDR3 nucleotides read TGCAGTGCTAGTTCACAGAGCTGGAGCAATCAGCCCCAGCATTTT.